This note documents a single T cell receptor (beta chain) sequence. Its ends do not fully match the called genes, so a read error is possible. This entry belongs to a study of CDR3 diversity in severe acne. TCRdb reanalysed the PCR reads using MiXCR and keeps one entry per CDR3 protein. The data hold about 76,000 distinct CDR3 sequences, with under 65% observed a single time. The CDR3 has 9 residues. The germline V gene has CDR1 SGHTA and CDR2 FQGNSA. The sequence came from a male donor in good health, without acne. The chain uses TRBV7-2 and TRBJ2-2, with D tentatively TRBD1 (5 bases). Sequencing was performed on blood. CDR3 residues: CASSLDSIF. The DNA for the CDR3 is TGTGCCAGCAGCCTAGACAGTATTTTT.